This record concerns one TCR beta chain sequence. The sample is drawn from a study of T cell responses to AZD1222 COVID-19 vaccine. CDR3 size: 16 residues. Germline V gives CDR1 MDHEN, CDR2 SYDVKM. The ends were cut back, 5 bases at V and 3 bases at J, with 19 bases in the middle. Only in-frame clones appear in the TCRdb table, and some are missing; sequencing was by immunoSEQ multiplex PCR. The table has around 88,000 clones, around 85% seen once. The sequence was collected from an adult in good health. The sample here was peripheral blood, taken on day 0 of AZD1222 vaccination. The V call is TRBV28, the J call TRBJ1-1, with D hard to call. CDR3 sequence reads: CASSTPQPLPDTEAFF. The CDR3 DNA is TGTGCCAGCAGTACCCCCCAGCCCCTTCCGGACACTGAAGCTTTCTTT.